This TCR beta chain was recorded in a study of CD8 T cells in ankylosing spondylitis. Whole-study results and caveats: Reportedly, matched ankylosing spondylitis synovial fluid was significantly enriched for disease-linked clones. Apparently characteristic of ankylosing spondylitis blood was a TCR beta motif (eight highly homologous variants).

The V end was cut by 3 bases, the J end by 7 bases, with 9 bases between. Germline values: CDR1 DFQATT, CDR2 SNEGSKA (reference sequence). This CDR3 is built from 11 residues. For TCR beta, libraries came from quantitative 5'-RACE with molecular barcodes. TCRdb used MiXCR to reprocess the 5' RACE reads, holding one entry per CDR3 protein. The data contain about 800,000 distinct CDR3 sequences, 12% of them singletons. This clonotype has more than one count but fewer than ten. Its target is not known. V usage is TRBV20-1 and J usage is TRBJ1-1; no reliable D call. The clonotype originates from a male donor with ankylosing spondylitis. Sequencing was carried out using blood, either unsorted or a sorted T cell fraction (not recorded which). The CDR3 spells CSARVPGEAFF. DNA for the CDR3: TGCAGTGCTAGGGTCCCTGGTGAAGCTTTCTTT.